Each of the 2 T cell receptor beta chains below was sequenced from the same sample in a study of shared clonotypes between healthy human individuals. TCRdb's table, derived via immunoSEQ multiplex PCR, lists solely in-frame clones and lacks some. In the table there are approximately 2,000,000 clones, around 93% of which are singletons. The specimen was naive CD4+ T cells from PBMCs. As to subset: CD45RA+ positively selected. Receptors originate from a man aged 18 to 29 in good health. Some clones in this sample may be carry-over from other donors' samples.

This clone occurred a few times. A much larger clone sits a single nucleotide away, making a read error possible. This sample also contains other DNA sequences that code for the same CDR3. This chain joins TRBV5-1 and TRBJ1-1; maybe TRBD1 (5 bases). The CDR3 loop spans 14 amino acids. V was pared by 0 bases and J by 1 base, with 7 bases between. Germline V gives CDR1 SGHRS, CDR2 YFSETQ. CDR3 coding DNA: TGCGCCAGCAGCTTGGACAGGACGAACACTGAAGCTTTCTTT. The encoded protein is CASSLDRTNTEAFF.

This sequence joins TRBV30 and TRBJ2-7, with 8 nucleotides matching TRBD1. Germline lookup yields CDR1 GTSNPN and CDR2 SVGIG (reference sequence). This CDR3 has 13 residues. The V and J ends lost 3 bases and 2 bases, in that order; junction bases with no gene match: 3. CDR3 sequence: CAWSRQGPYEQYF. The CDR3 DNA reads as TGTGCCTGGAGCAGACAGGGGCCCTACGAGCAGTACTTC.